The entry below gives a single T cell receptor (beta chain) sequence along with its context. Its specificity is not known. The sample is drawn from a study of T-cell memory formation after mild COVID-19. Study-wide results and limits: CD8+ contracting clones occupied EMRA, while CD4+ ones occupied mainly CM and EM. Clones contracting day 15 to 85 were balanced CD4/CD8; later expanders leaned CD4+.

UMIs and sample barcodes were carried by the TCR alpha and TCR beta cDNA libraries that 5'RACE produced using constant-segment primers. MiXCR, applied by TCRdb to the 5' RACE reads, yields one record per CDR3 protein. The table has 360,000 or so distinct CDR3 sequences, approximately 27% seen once. Germline-derived CDR1 and CDR2 are SGHNT and YENEEA. The CDR3 consists of 13 residues. V was cut by 5 bases and J by 4 bases, with 11 bases left in between. The sequence derives from an adult woman who had mild COVID-19 (a few samples of this study predate the infection). Cell type and time point are not known. The rearrangement links TRBV11-3 to TRBJ1-2; possibly TRBD1 for D (5 bases). The sample was PBMCs or a T cell subset sorted from them (not recorded which). The CDR3 spells CASSGGRVYGYTF. The CDR3 coding sequence is TGTGCCAGCAGCGGGGGTAGGGTCTATGGCTACACCTTC.